The rows below give T cell receptor beta chains drawn from one sample of a study of blood T cell repertoires in COVID-19. The repertoire was sequenced with immunoSEQ multiplex PCR; TCRdb's copy has only in-frame clones and lacks some. Found here are about 140,000 clones, roughly 84% of them singletons; the top ten hold around 5.1%. Sequenced: PBMCs or T cells enriched from blood (not recorded which). The origin of the receptors is a man between 65 and 85 years old who had been exposed to COVID-19. CDR3s include the opening cysteine and the closing phenylalanine or tryptophan. The D gene is left open where the match is weak. Some rows have no size entry. The others give once, few or many, or a class for an expanded clone.

J gene	clone size	V gene	D gene	CDR3 protein	CDR3 DNA
TRBJ1-2	.	TRBV28	.	CASSFERGYYGYTF	TGTGCCAGCAGTTTTGAGAGGGGGTACTATGGCTACACCTTC
TRBJ1-5	.	TRBV30	.	CAWSTGRAQHF	TGTGCCTGGAGTACTGGCAGGGCCCAGCATTTT
TRBJ1-1	.	TRBV29-1	.	CSVRTDYLNTEAFF	TGCAGCGTTCGGACAGACTACTTGAACACTGAAGCTTTCTTT
TRBJ1-6	once	TRBV24-1	.	CATSDFRGQGGSPLHF	TGTGCCACCAGTGATTTTAGGGGTCAGGGAGGTTCACCCCTCCACTTT
TRBJ2-7	.	TRBV27	.	CASSAGNSYEQYF	TGTGCCAGCAGTGCCGGGAACTCCTACGAGCAGTACTTC
TRBJ2-3	few	TRBV7-3	.	CASTSDPTDTQYF	TGTGCCAGCACTAGCGACCCCACAGATACGCAGTATTTT
TRBJ2-3	.	TRBV19	TRBD2	CASTLAGGPSTDTQYF	TGTGCCAGTACCCTAGCGGGGGGTCCTAGCACAGATACGCAGTATTTT
TRBJ2-3	.	TRBV28	.	CATQGRAYTDTQYF	TGTGCCACCCAAGGGCGGGCCTACACAGATACGCAGTATTTT
TRBJ2-5	.	TRBV12-1	.	CASSVGLAGGQETQYF	TGTGCCAGCAGCGTCGGACTAGCGGGGGGACAAGAGACCCAGTACTTC
TRBJ1-1	.	TRBV29-1	TRBD1	CSATGVNTEAFF	TGCAGCGCAACAGGGGTTAACACTGAAGCTTTCTTT
TRBJ2-1	few	TRBV28	.	CASKPGTSSSYNEQFF	TGTGCCAGCAAGCCGGGGACATCATCCTCCTACAATGAGCAGTTCTTC
TRBJ2-1	.	TRBV28	.	CASRGSSYNEQFF	TGTGCCAGCCGGGGGAGCTCCTACAATGAGCAGTTCTTC
TRBJ2-1	.	TRBV29-1	TRBD2	CSASGRASYNEQFF	TGCAGCGCCAGCGGGAGGGCCTCGTACAATGAGCAGTTCTTC
TRBJ2-2	.	TRBV11-2	.	CASRRSPSNTGELFF	TGTGCCAGCCGGCGGTCCCCCTCCAACACCGGGGAGCTGTTTTTT
TRBJ2-5	many	TRBV2	.	CASSEPGEYF	TGTGCCAGCAGTGAACCAGGGGAGTACTTC
TRBJ2-1	.	TRBV7-6	.	CASSPRERGSYNEQFF	TGTGCCAGCAGCCCCCGGGAGCGCGGCTCCTACAATGAGCAGTTCTTC
TRBJ2-3	.	TRBV28	TRBD2	CASSLPSGRALRSTDTQYF	TGTGCCAGCAGTTTACCTAGCGGGAGGGCCTTGAGGTCGACAGATACGCAGTATTTT
TRBJ1-6	.	TRBV27	.	CASAQGTYNSPLHF	TGTGCCAGCGCGCAGGGCACCTATAATTCACCCCTCCACTTT
TRBJ2-7	.	TRBV20-1	.	CSANGAYEQYF	TGCAGTGCTAACGGGGCCTACGAGCAGTACTTC
TRBJ1-1	few	TRBV2	TRBD1	CASIRDRESSEAFF	TGTGCCAGCATTCGGGACAGGGAAAGCTCTGAAGCTTTCTTT
TRBJ1-1	.	TRBV6-6	.	CAHGRVNTEAFF	TGTGCCCATGGGAGGGTCAACACTGAAGCTTTCTTT
TRBJ1-3	.	TRBV18	.	CASSPPNRVSGNTIYF	TGTGCCAGCTCACCCCCAAACAGGGTATCTGGAAACACCATATATTTT
TRBJ1-5	.	TRBV5-4	.	CASSLDPDQPQHF	TGTGCCAGCAGCTTGGATCCAGATCAGCCCCAGCATTTT
TRBJ1-2	.	TRBV6-5	TRBD1	CASRNPGQGARGYTF	TGTGCCAGCAGGAACCCGGGGCAGGGGGCAAGGGGCTACACCTTC
TRBJ1-4	.	TRBV5-1	.	CASSPRGADNEKLFF	TGCGCCAGCAGCCCTAGAGGAGCCGATAATGAAAAACTGTTTTTT
TRBJ1-4	.	TRBV6-5	TRBD1	CASSRKGAVREKLFF	TGTGCCAGCAGCCGCAAGGGGGCAGTCCGTGAAAAACTGTTTTTT
TRBJ2-3	.	TRBV6-6	.	CASASLATDTQYF	TGTGCCAGCGCCTCACTAGCAACAGATACGCAGTATTTT
TRBJ2-5	.	TRBV29-1	.	CSVDGHRQETQYF	TGCAGCGTTGATGGACACCGCCAAGAGACCCAGTACTTC
TRBJ1-2	.	TRBV29-1	.	CSSVGGDNYGYTF	TGCAGTTCGGTTGGGGGGGATAACTATGGCTACACCTTC
TRBJ2-7	.	TRBV10-3	.	CAISEGGTPYEQYF	TGTGCCATCAGTGAGGGCGGAACCCCCTACGAGCAGTACTTC
TRBJ2-1	.	TRBV7-2	TRBD1	CASSPRDRYNEQFF	TGTGCCAGCAGCCCCCGGGACAGGTACAATGAGCAGTTCTTC
TRBJ2-7	.	TRBV15	.	CATAPNLGGGEQYF	TGTGCCACCGCCCCGAACTTGGGAGGAGGGGAGCAGTACTTC
TRBJ2-7	.	TRBV4-3	TRBD2	CASSQGLAGPYEQYF	TGCGCCAGCAGCCAGGGACTAGCGGGCCCCTACGAGCAGTACTTC
TRBJ1-5	once	TRBV22-1	.	CPGSVTGGPQPQHF	TGTCCTGGGAGCGTTACAGGGGGCCCACAGCCCCAGCATTTT
TRBJ2-7	.	TRBV5-8	TRBD1	CASSIQGYSYEQYF	TGTGCCAGCAGCATACAGGGGTACTCCTACGAGCAGTACTTC
TRBJ1-5	.	TRBV19	.	CASSPSRINQPQHF	TGTGCCAGTAGTCCAAGCAGGATCAATCAGCCCCAGCATTTT
TRBJ1-1	once	TRBV4-3	.	CASSLRGGWTEAFF	TGCGCCAGCAGCCTGCGGGGGGGCTGGACTGAAGCTTTCTTT
TRBJ1-1	.	TRBV7-2	.	CASSLGFSGTEAFF	TGTGCCAGCAGCTTAGGGTTTTCAGGCACTGAAGCTTTCTTT
TRBJ2-5	.	TRBV9	TRBD2	CASSAQSAAGGETQYF	TGTGCCAGCAGCGCCCAGTCTGCAGCGGGGGGGGAGACCCAGTACTTC
TRBJ2-1	.	TRBV7-7	.	CASSLGGVGSYNEQFF	TGTGCCAGCAGCTTAGGGGGGGTTGGCAGCTACAATGAGCAGTTCTTC
TRBJ2-3	.	TRBV6-6	TRBD1	CASSPGTGGGTQYF	TGTGCCAGCAGTCCCGGGACAGGGGGTGGCACGCAGTATTTT
TRBJ1-1	.	TRBV18	.	CASSQISPQANTEAFF	TGTGCCAGCTCTCAAATTTCCCCCCAGGCGAACACTGAAGCTTTCTTT
TRBJ1-4	.	TRBV19	TRBD1	CASSKQGDGYEKLFF	TGTGCCAGTAGTAAACAGGGGGATGGTTATGAAAAACTGTTTTTT
TRBJ1-2	few	TRBV11-2	TRBD1	CASSLQGVGGYTF	TGTGCCAGCAGCCTTCAGGGGGTCGGTGGCTACACCTTC
TRBJ2-7	.	TRBV7-2	TRBD1	CASSSPGQDEQYF	TGTGCCAGCAGCTCCCCGGGACAGGACGAGCAGTACTTC
TRBJ2-3	.	TRBV19	TRBD2	CASSFGGADTQYF	TGTGCCAGTAGTTTTGGGGGGGCAGATACGCAGTATTTT
TRBJ2-3	.	TRBV5-5	TRBD2	CASSVSGRTDTQYF	TGTGCCAGCAGCGTTAGCGGGAGGACAGATACGCAGTATTTT
TRBJ2-1	.	TRBV5-1	TRBD2	CASSYGLAGMYNEQFF	TGCGCCAGCAGCTACGGACTAGCGGGAATGTACAATGAGCAGTTCTTC
TRBJ1-5	once	TRBV29-1	.	CSVPGRKESRDQPQHF	TGCAGCGTGCCCGGGCGTAAGGAGTCCAGGGATCAGCCCCAGCATTTT
TRBJ1-1	few	TRBV5-6	.	CASSLGLGTGNTEAFF	TGTGCCAGCAGCTTGGGTCTGGGCACAGGGAACACTGAAGCTTTCTTT
TRBJ1-1	once	TRBV27	TRBD1	CASSLSKRPLGQGRTEAFF	TGTGCCAGCAGTTTATCAAAACGCCCCCTCGGACAGGGTCGGACTGAAGCTTTCTTT
TRBJ2-5	.	TRBV7-9	.	CASSLRGLETQYF	TGTGCCAGCAGTCTTAGGGGCCTAGAGACCCAGTACTTC
TRBJ1-1	.	TRBV12-5	.	CASGLTEGTEAFF	TGTGCTAGTGGTCTAACGGAGGGCACTGAAGCTTTCTTT
TRBJ2-1	.	TRBV7-6	TRBD2	CASSLAGLAGLHNEQFF	TGTGCCAGCAGCTTAGCGGGACTAGCGGGGTTACACAATGAGCAGTTCTTC
TRBJ2-1	.	TRBV5-1	TRBD1	CASSSGTGSNNEQFF	TGCGCCAGCAGCTCCGGGACAGGGTCGAATAATGAGCAGTTCTTC
TRBJ2-5	.	TRBV5-4	.	CASSLVPGETQYF	TGTGCCAGCAGCTTAGTCCCCGGAGAGACCCAGTACTTC
TRBJ2-3	.	TRBV27	.	CASSFSFLLSTDTQYF	TGTGCCAGCAGTTTCAGTTTCCTCCTCAGCACAGATACGCAGTATTTT